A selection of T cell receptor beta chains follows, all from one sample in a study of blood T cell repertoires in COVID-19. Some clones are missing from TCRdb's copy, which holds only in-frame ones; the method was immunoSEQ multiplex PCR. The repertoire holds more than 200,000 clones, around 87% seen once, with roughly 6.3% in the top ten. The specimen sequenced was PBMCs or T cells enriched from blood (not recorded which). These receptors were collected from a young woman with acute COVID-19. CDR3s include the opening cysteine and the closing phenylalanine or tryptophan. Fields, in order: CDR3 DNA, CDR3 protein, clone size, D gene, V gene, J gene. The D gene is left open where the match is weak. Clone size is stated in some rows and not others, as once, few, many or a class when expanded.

DNA: TGTGCCAGTAGTACACGGACTAGCGGGTCCTACGAGCAGTACTTC; CDR3: CASSTRTSGSYEQYF; size: -; D: TRBD2; V: TRBV19; J: TRBJ2-7
DNA: TGTGCCAGCAGCTTAGGAGGGAGATTCACTGAAGCTTTCTTT; CDR3: CASSLGGRFTEAFF; size: -; D: -; V: TRBV7-2; J: TRBJ1-1
DNA: TGTGCCAGCAGTTGGGGGGTCTCTTGGAACGAGCAGTACTTC; CDR3: CASSWGVSWNEQYF; size: -; D: -; V: TRBV28; J: TRBJ2-7
DNA: TGTGCCAGTACCGGCGGGGTTTACATCGGGGAGCTGTTTTTT; CDR3: CASTGGVYIGELFF; size: -; D: -; V: TRBV19; J: TRBJ2-2
DNA: TGTGCCAGCGGTGGACAGGGGTATGAAAAACTGTTTTTT; CDR3: CASGGQGYEKLFF; size: -; D: TRBD1; V: TRBV9; J: TRBJ1-4
DNA: TGCGCCAGCAGCTTTGGGGCAGATACATATGGCTACACCTTC; CDR3: CASSFGADTYGYTF; size: -; D: -; V: TRBV5-1; J: TRBJ1-2
DNA: TGTGCCACCAGCAGGGAGGGGACAGGGGCGTATAGCAATCAGCCCCAGCATTTT; CDR3: CATSREGTGAYSNQPQHF; size: -; D: TRBD1; V: TRBV15; J: TRBJ1-5
DNA: TGTGCCAGCAGCTTTCAACAGGGAAGTGGCTACACCTTC; CDR3: CASSFQQGSGYTF; size: -; D: -; V: TRBV28; J: TRBJ1-2
DNA: TGTGCCAGCTCACGTGGAGTCTACAATGAGCAGTTCTTC; CDR3: CASSRGVYNEQFF; size: -; D: -; V: TRBV18; J: TRBJ2-1
DNA: TGTGCTAGCAGCTTGGGCACAAATTCACCCCTCCACTTT; CDR3: CASSLGTNSPLHF; size: -; D: -; V: TRBV7-7; J: TRBJ1-6
DNA: TGTGCCAGCAGTCACACACAGGGTACCGATACGCAGTATTTT; CDR3: CASSHTQGTDTQYF; size: -; D: -; V: TRBV28; J: TRBJ2-3
DNA: TGTGCCGCCCAAGCGGGACAGGGGAGGAATGAGCAGTTCTTC; CDR3: CAAQAGQGRNEQFF; size: -; D: TRBD1; V: TRBV10-3; J: TRBJ2-1
DNA: TGTGCCAGTAGTAAGGAAGCGGGGGGCCGGATTTACAATGAGCAGTTCTTC; CDR3: CASSKEAGGRIYNEQFF; size: -; D: TRBD2; V: TRBV19; J: TRBJ2-1
DNA: TGTGCCAGCAGCGAGACTTACGAGCAGTTCTTC; CDR3: CASSETYEQFF; size: -; D: -; V: TRBV7-2; J: TRBJ2-1
DNA: TGCGCCAGCAGCCGAGGGACTAGCGGGAGTCAAGAGACCCAGTACTTC; CDR3: CASSRGTSGSQETQYF; size: -; D: TRBD2; V: TRBV5-1; J: TRBJ2-5
DNA: TGCGCCAGCAGTGAGTCGGTAGGGGCTTCCTACAATGAGCAGTTCTTC; CDR3: CASSESVGASYNEQFF; size: -; D: -; V: TRBV10-1; J: TRBJ2-1
DNA: TGTGCCAGCAGTTACAGGCCAGGGTCCTACGAGCAGTACTTC; CDR3: CASSYRPGSYEQYF; size: -; D: -; V: TRBV6-5; J: TRBJ2-7
DNA: TGCAGCGTTGTAGGACTAGCGGGAGAGTCGGAACCGGGGTACAATGAGCAGTTCTTC; CDR3: CSVVGLAGESEPGYNEQFF; size: -; D: TRBD2; V: TRBV29-1; J: TRBJ2-1
DNA: TGTGCCAGCGGGTGGACAGTGAACACTGAAGCTTTCTTT; CDR3: CASGWTVNTEAFF; size: -; D: -; V: TRBV12-3/TRBV12-4; J: TRBJ1-1
DNA: TGTGCCAGCTTTTTTTTGCGCGGGGGGAAAAACACAGATACGCAGTATTTT; CDR3: CASFFLRGGKNTDTQYF; size: -; D: TRBD2; V: TRBV5-6; J: TRBJ2-3
DNA: TGTGCCAGCAGCTCCCGGACTAGCGGGTGGAATGAGCAGTTCTTC; CDR3: CASSSRTSGWNEQFF; size: -; D: TRBD2; V: TRBV7-2; J: TRBJ2-1
DNA: TGTGCCAGCAGCTTATACGGGGGGATCATCGAGACCCAGTACTTC; CDR3: CASSLYGGIIETQYF; size: -; D: TRBD2; V: TRBV7-3; J: TRBJ2-5
DNA: TGTGCCAGTACCATAAACGGGTCTCCCGAGCAGTACTTC; CDR3: CASTINGSPEQYF; size: once; D: -; V: TRBV14; J: TRBJ2-7
DNA: TGTGCCAGCAGCTCCAACAGGGGAGAGAGGTCACCCCTCCACTTT; CDR3: CASSSNRGERSPLHF; size: -; D: TRBD1; V: TRBV5-5; J: TRBJ1-6
DNA: TGTGCCAGCGGGACTCATTACAATGAGCAGTTCTTC; CDR3: CASGTHYNEQFF; size: once; D: -; V: TRBV25-1; J: TRBJ2-1
DNA: TGTGCCAGCAGTTTTTCCGGCACTGAAGCTTTCTTT; CDR3: CASSFSGTEAFF; size: -; D: -; V: TRBV27; J: TRBJ1-1
DNA: TGTGCCAGCAGCTTAGAATGGACCTCGGGGACTGAAGCTTTCTTT; CDR3: CASSLEWTSGTEAFF; size: -; D: -; V: TRBV11-2; J: TRBJ1-1